This TCR beta chain was found in a study of blood T cell repertoires in COVID-19. Study-level information: Samples representing acute and convalescent COVID-19 were sourced from the United States, Italy and Spain.

Per the original methods: Reference gene primer amplification gave nucleated cell count estimates. The repertoire was sequenced with immunoSEQ multiplex PCR; TCRdb's copy has only in-frame clones and lacks some. V and J calls and clone size are given by that table; D and trimming were obtained from the DNA. Among tens of thousands of clones listed, under 90% were seen once. Trimming removed 3 bases from V and 3 bases from J; junction bases left unmatched: 7. This CDR3 has 15 amino acids. Per the germline V gene, CDR1 is GTSNPN and CDR2 is SVGIG (reference sequence). This TCR was sampled from a woman aged 55-70 years with acute or convalescent COVID-19. Sequencing input: peripheral blood. The chain carries TRBV30 and TRBJ2-5, with 10 bases identical to TRBD2. This CDR3 reads CAWSIGLAAEETQYF. The CDR3 DNA reads as TGTGCCTGGAGCATTGGACTAGCGGCAGAAGAGACCCAGTACTTC.